This section outlines one T cell receptor beta chain sequence together with its context. As originally analysed: Using reference gene primer amplification, nucleated cell counts were estimated. Assay used: immunoSEQ multiplex PCR; TCRdb lists only in-frame clones, some missing. For V, J and clone size, that table is used; D and trimming come from the DNA. Among over 450,000 clones listed, 70% to 90% were seen once. The V gene's germline CDR1 is GTSNPN and CDR2 SVGIG (reference sequence). The CDR3 extends over 15 amino acids. The V end lost 2 bases, the J end lost 7 bases, and 17 bases lay between the germline ends. These data originate in a study of blood T cell repertoires in COVID-19. Study-wide context: Italy, Spain and the United States were the sources of the convalescent and acute COVID-19 samples. PBMCs, B-cell-depleted T cells, or T cells provided the cDNA or gDNA that made up the material.

This chain uses TRBV30 with TRBJ1-4; D is possibly TRBD1 (5 bases). This receptor was identified in a woman in her forties or fifties with COVID-19, enrolled during active disease. The sequenced sample consisted of peripheral blood. Written as DNA, the CDR3 is TGTGCCTGGAGTCCGCGAACAGGTCCCGGTGAAAAACTGTTTTTT. It translates to CAWSPRTGPGEKLFF.